This T cell receptor beta chain was recovered during a study of beta chain features in type 1 diabetes. The whole isolated RNA underwent reverse transcription, so sequencing captured expressed TCRB transcripts. The table came from immunoSEQ multiplex PCR; TCRdb's copy has only in-frame clones and leaves some out. The sample has around 250,000 clones; roughly an eighth are singletons. Purity exceeded 95% in all sorted populations. CDR1 and CDR2 from the germline V gene are SGHRS and YFSETQ. With V trimmed by 5 bases and J by 5 bases, 7 bases remained unmatched. The CDR3 is 14 residues long. Details on this clone: Its antigen is not identified.

General study results and limits: Shortening that was moderate but significant affected the TCRB CDR3s of Type 1 diabetes patients in all four CD4+ subsets. Sequencing of cDNA might inflate the share of cells that strongly express TCR.

The specimen was naive CD4+ T cells from blood. The chain couples TRBV5-1 to TRBJ2-4, with TRBD1 matching 7 bases. The TCR originated in a young man with type 1 diabetes. CDR3 in amino acids: CASSLTGFENIQYF. CDR3 nucleotide sequence: TGCGCCAGCAGTTTGACAGGGTTTGAAAACATTCAGTACTTC.